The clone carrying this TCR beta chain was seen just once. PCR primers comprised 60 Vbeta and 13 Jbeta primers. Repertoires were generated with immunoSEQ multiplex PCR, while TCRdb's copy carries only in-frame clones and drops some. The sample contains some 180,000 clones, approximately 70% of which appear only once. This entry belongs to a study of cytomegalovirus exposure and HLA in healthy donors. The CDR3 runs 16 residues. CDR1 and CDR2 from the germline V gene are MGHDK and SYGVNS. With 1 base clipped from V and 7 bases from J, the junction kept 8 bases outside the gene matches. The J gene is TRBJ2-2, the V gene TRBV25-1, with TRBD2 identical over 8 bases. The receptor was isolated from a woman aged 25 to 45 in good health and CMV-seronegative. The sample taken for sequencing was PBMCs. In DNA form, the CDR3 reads TGTGCCAGCAGTGAATTAATGGGACTAGGTGTCGGGGAGCTGTTTTTT. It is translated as CASSELMGLGVGELFF. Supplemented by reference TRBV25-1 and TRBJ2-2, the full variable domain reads EADIYQTPRYLVIGTGKKITLECSQTMGHDKMYWYQQDPGMELHLIHYSYGVNSTEKGDLSSESTVSRIRTEHFPLTLESARPSHTSQYLCASSELMGLGVGELFFGEGSRLTVL.